A single sample is the source of the 15 T cell receptor beta chains below, sequenced in a study of T cell changes during pregnancy in multiple sclerosis. The repertoire was sequenced with immunoSEQ multiplex PCR; TCRdb's copy has only in-frame clones and lacks some. The sample contains 65,000 to 85,000 clones, 92% of which appear only once. The source material was peripheral blood, sampled after pregnancy. Source of these receptors: a female donor with multiple sclerosis, enrolled in a pregnancy study.

The rearrangement joins TRBV19 to TRBJ1-5; TRBD1 is a possible D gene (5 bases). The germline V and J ends were trimmed by 4 bases and 0 bases, with 13 bases remaining between them. CDR1 and CDR2 (germline): LNHDA, SQIVND (reference sequence). The CDR3 contains 16 residues. CDR3 residues: CASSSRASYSNQPQHF. The CDR3 DNA reads TGTGCCAGTAGTAGCAGGGCCTCCTATAGCAATCAGCCCCAGCATTTT.

The V call is TRBV10-3, the J call TRBJ2-7, with D possibly TRBD2 on 6 matching bases. The CDR3 consists of 14 residues. Germline CDR1 and CDR2: ENHRY and SYGVKD. With 2 bases removed from V and 4 bases from J, the gap between germline ends came to 12 bases. The CDR3: CAISEGDSSYEQYF. In DNA, the CDR3 is TGTGCCATCAGTGAGGGGGACTCCTCATACGAGCAGTACTTC.

The chain's CDR3 is CASSYSREVRSEQYF. CDR3 nucleotides: TGTGCCAGCAGTTACTCGCGGGAGGTTAGGAGCGAGCAGTACTTC. The chain carries TRBV6-6 and TRBJ2-7, with 8 bases that match TRBD2. This CDR3 is 15 amino acids long. Germline V gene data show CDR1 as MNHNY and CDR2 as SVGAGI (reference sequence). The V gene end was trimmed by 0 bases and the J gene end by 6 bases; junction bases not matched to a gene: 7.

The chain's CDR3 is CSVLLAFSSYEQYF. DNA of the CDR3: TGCAGCGTGCTACTAGCGTTCAGCTCCTACGAGCAGTACTTC. The chain links TRBV29-1 to TRBJ2-7; 7 positions match TRBD2. The V gene's germline CDR1 is SQVTM and CDR2 ANQGSEA. The CDR3 spans 14 residues. The trim removed 6 bases at V and 0 bases at J, leaving 8 bases unmatched.

The rearrangement links TRBV28 to TRBJ2-7, with D possibly being TRBD1 (6 bases). CDR1 MDHEN and CDR2 SYDVKM come from the germline V gene. Between the trimmed V and J ends, which lost 6 bases and 0 bases, there was a span of 12 bases. This CDR3 has 14 residues. CDR3 nucleotides: TGTGCCAGCAGCAAAACAGGGTACTCCTACGAGCAGTACTTC. Its translation is CASSKTGYSYEQYF.

The V gene is TRBV29-1, the J gene TRBJ1-2; D gene uncertain. The germline V and J ends were trimmed by 6 bases and 8 bases, with 16 bases remaining between them. The CDR3 consists of 12 residues. Germline CDR1 is SQVTM and CDR2 is ANQGSEA. This chain's CDR3 is CSVRILGRGYTF. CDR3 nucleotide sequence: TGCAGCGTCCGGATCCTTGGCAGGGGCTACACCTTC.

V is TRBV7-2 and J is TRBJ1-2; unclear D gene. The CDR3 is made up of 11 amino acids. CDR1 is SGHTA, CDR2 FQGNSA, per germline. V was shortened by 5 bases and J by 7 bases, with 8 bases between the two germline ends. CDR3 sequence reads: CASSADIGYTF. The CDR3 nucleotides are TGTGCCAGCAGCGCAGACATTGGCTACACCTTC.

The rearrangement joins TRBV6-1 to TRBJ1-4, with D possibly TRBD1 on 5 matching bases. V was shortened by 0 bases and J by 6 bases, with 11 bases between the two germline ends. The CDR3 has 15 residues. The germline V gene has CDR1 MNHNS and CDR2 SASEGT. In DNA form, the CDR3 reads TGTGCCAGCAGTGAAGCAAGGGGTTTGGATGAAAAACTGTTTTTT. This sequence encodes CASSEARGLDEKLFF.

The CDR3 reads CASSSLGQGTEQYF. The CDR3 DNA reads as TGCGCCAGCAGCTCCCTGGGACAGGGGACCGAGCAGTACTTC. This sequence joins TRBV10-1 and TRBJ2-7, with 10 bases matching TRBD1. This CDR3 is built from 14 residues. V lost 6 bases to trimming and J lost 6 bases; unmatched junction nucleotides: 8. The germline V gene has CDR1 WNHNN and CDR2 SYGVQD (reference sequence).

A single count supports this clone. The V gene is TRBV4-1, the J gene TRBJ1-2, with D perhaps TRBD1 (6 bases). The V end was cut by 1 base, the J end by 4 bases, with 10 bases between. CDR3 length: 14 amino acids. Germline V gene data show CDR1 as MGHRA and CDR2 as YSYEKL. CDR3 DNA: TGCGCCAGCAGCCAAGCGGCACAGGGCTATGGCTACACCTTC. Its translation is CASSQAAQGYGYTF.

The chain employs TRBV6-1 and TRBJ1-2; D is possibly TRBD1 (6 bases). The CDR3 runs 14 residues. The germline CDR1 and CDR2 sequences are MNHNS and SASEGT. V lost 7 bases and J 8 bases, leaving 20 bases between the germline ends. The CDR3 DNA is TGTGCCAGCACTCAGACAGGCGCCCCTGGGGGCTACACCTTC. As protein: CASTQTGAPGGYTF.

J is TRBJ2-7 and V is TRBV6-1, with 9 nucleotides matching TRBD2. Germline assignment: CDR1 MNHNS and CDR2 SASEGT. The ends lost 3 bases at V and 4 bases at J; junction bases unmatched: 7. CDR3 length: 15 amino acids. CDR3 residues: CASSESTSGPYEQYF. The CDR3 bases are TGTGCCAGCAGTGAGTCGACTAGCGGACCTTACGAGCAGTACTTC.

The chain joins TRBV7-9 to TRBJ1-2; 7 bases are a match to TRBD1. This CDR3 spans 14 amino acids. CDR1 is SEHNR, CDR2 FQNEAQ, per germline (reference sequence). V shed 2 bases and J 2 bases; nucleotides not matched to a gene: 2. CDR3 sequence (DNA): TGTGCCAGCAGCTTAACACAGGGGAACTATGGCTACACCTTC. Its protein is CASSLTQGNYGYTF.

This clone appeared a single time. The gene calls are TRBV25-1 and TRBJ1-2; D is possibly TRBD1 (6 bases). The V gene lost 6 bases and the J gene lost 6 bases, with 17 bases spanning the gap. Germline V gene data show CDR1 as MGHDK and CDR2 as SYGVNS. The CDR3 extends over 14 amino acids. For the CDR3, the DNA is TGTGCCAGCAGAGTACAGGGTTTTTGGGATGGCTACACCTTC. Protein product: CASRVQGFWDGYTF.

The CDR3 region has the DNA TGCAGCGTTGTCCCGAACTATGGCTACACCTTC. This gives the protein CSVVPNYGYTF. The J gene is TRBJ1-2, the V gene TRBV29-1; no reliable D call. V was cut by 4 bases and J by 2 bases, with 5 bases left in between. The CDR3 extends over 11 amino acids. CDR1 SQVTM and CDR2 ANQGSEA come from the germline V gene.